Listed below are T cell receptor beta chains from one sample, sequenced in a study of T cells in Graves' hyperthyroidism and ophthalmopathy. One entry per CDR3 protein, called by TCRdb with MiXCR from the multiplex PCR reads. The sample holds 500,000 to 650,000 distinct CDR3 sequences, about 20% seen once. The sequenced material came from blood. The source of these receptors is a man in his forties with Graves' ophthalmopathy. Each CDR3 is given with its conserved first and last residue. The order of the fields is clone size, J gene, D gene, V gene, CDR3 protein, CDR3 DNA. The D gene is left open where the match is weak. Size values are once, few and many counts, or a class for expanded clones, and some rows have none.

abundance: few
j_gene: TRBJ2-7
d_gene: .
v_gene: TRBV3-1
CDR3aa: CASSHVPTYEQYF
CDR3nt: TGTGCCAGCAGCCACGTACCGACCTACGAGCAGTACTTC

abundance: many
j_gene: TRBJ1-1
d_gene: TRBD1
v_gene: TRBV6-6
CDR3aa: CASSYWDSESFF
CDR3nt: TGTGCCAGCAGTTACTGGGACAGTGAGTCTTTCTTT

abundance: many
j_gene: TRBJ2-5
d_gene: .
v_gene: TRBV20-1
CDR3aa: CSARAQDRSGETQYF
CDR3nt: TGCAGTGCTAGAGCCCAAGACAGGTCCGGCGAGACCCAGTACTTC

abundance: .
j_gene: TRBJ2-2
d_gene: .
v_gene: TRBV12-3/TRBV12-4
CDR3aa: CASSYRGGSAGELFF
CDR3nt: TGTGCCAGCAGTTACAGGGGGGGGAGCGCCGGGGAGCTGTTTTTT

abundance: few
j_gene: TRBJ1-3
d_gene: TRBD1
v_gene: TRBV5-1
CDR3aa: CASSLLGGDSGNTIYF
CDR3nt: TGCGCCAGCAGCTTGTTAGGGGGCGACTCTGGAAACACCATATATTTT

abundance: few
j_gene: TRBJ2-2
d_gene: .
v_gene: TRBV10-3
CDR3aa: CAISPSPNTGELFF
CDR3nt: TGTGCCATCAGTCCTTCGCCGAACACCGGGGAGCTGTTTTTT

abundance: many
j_gene: TRBJ2-1
d_gene: TRBD2
v_gene: TRBV20-1
CDR3aa: CSAPTSGSSYNEQFF
CDR3nt: TGCAGTGCACCAACTAGCGGAAGCTCCTACAATGAGCAGTTCTTC

abundance: few
j_gene: TRBJ2-1
d_gene: TRBD2
v_gene: TRBV9
CDR3aa: CASSVRPAGGQYNEQFF
CDR3nt: TGTGCCAGCAGCGTAAGGCCAGCGGGGGGTCAGTACAATGAGCAGTTCTTC

abundance: .
j_gene: TRBJ2-5
d_gene: .
v_gene: TRBV5-1
CDR3aa: CASSLDPLRALRKETQYF
CDR3nt: TGCGCCAGCAGCTTGGACCCCCTCAGGGCCCTTCGGAAAGAGACCCAGTACTTC

abundance: few
j_gene: TRBJ2-3
d_gene: TRBD2
v_gene: TRBV3-1
CDR3aa: CASSQGSGGGTDTQYF
CDR3nt: TGTGCCAGCAGCCAAGGAAGTGGGGGGGGCACAGATACGCAGTATTTT

abundance: .
j_gene: TRBJ2-3
d_gene: .
v_gene: TRBV18
CDR3aa: CASSPIIAPTDTQYF
CDR3nt: TGTGCCAGCTCACCGATAATAGCCCCCACAGATACGCAGTATTTT

abundance: many
j_gene: TRBJ1-1
d_gene: .
v_gene: TRBV5-1
CDR3aa: CASSQTGPLNTEAFF
CDR3nt: TGCGCCAGCAGCCAAACAGGCCCGTTGAACACTGAAGCTTTCTTT

abundance: many
j_gene: TRBJ1-1
d_gene: TRBD1
v_gene: TRBV20-1
CDR3aa: CSARTGQGARGGGTEAFF
CDR3nt: TGCAGTGCTAGAACTGGACAGGGGGCCCGTGGGGGAGGTACTGAAGCTTTCTTT

abundance: many
j_gene: TRBJ1-2
d_gene: TRBD1
v_gene: TRBV18
CDR3aa: CASVGTAFYGYTF
CDR3nt: TGTGCCAGCGTTGGGACAGCTTTCTATGGCTACACCTTC

abundance: many
j_gene: TRBJ2-7
d_gene: TRBD2
v_gene: TRBV20-1
CDR3aa: CSASASGRSYEQYF
CDR3nt: TGCAGTGCTTCCGCTAGCGGGAGGTCCTACGAGCAGTACTTC

abundance: few
j_gene: TRBJ2-5
d_gene: .
v_gene: TRBV20-1
CDR3aa: CSAIGRETQYF
CDR3nt: TGCAGTGCCATCGGTCGGGAGACCCAGTACTTC

abundance: .
j_gene: TRBJ2-3
d_gene: .
v_gene: TRBV6-1
CDR3aa: CASSPSTGFADTQYF
CDR3nt: TGTGCCAGCAGTCCGTCAACAGGGTTTGCAGATACGCAGTATTTT

abundance: once
j_gene: TRBJ2-7
d_gene: .
v_gene: TRBV11-2
CDR3aa: CASSLVVTAFEQYF
CDR3nt: TGTGCCAGCAGCTTAGTCGTGACAGCCTTCGAGCAGTACTTC

abundance: few
j_gene: TRBJ1-4
d_gene: .
v_gene: TRBV28
CDR3aa: CASSSGAGEKLFF
CDR3nt: TGTGCCAGCAGTTCGGGGGCGGGGGAAAAACTGTTTTTT

abundance: many
j_gene: TRBJ2-5
d_gene: TRBD2
v_gene: TRBV12-5
CDR3aa: CASGLTEGLAGSETQYF
CDR3nt: TGTGCTAGTGGTTTGACGGAGGGACTAGCGGGATCAGAGACCCAGTACTTC

abundance: many
j_gene: TRBJ2-1
d_gene: TRBD2
v_gene: TRBV5-1
CDR3aa: CASSTGTRAGDEQFF
CDR3nt: TGCGCCAGCAGCACCGGGACTAGGGCTGGGGATGAGCAGTTCTTC

abundance: many
j_gene: TRBJ2-1
d_gene: .
v_gene: TRBV14
CDR3aa: CASSHRGRGSYNEQFF
CDR3nt: TGTGCCAGCAGCCATAGGGGCAGGGGTTCCTACAATGAGCAGTTCTTC

abundance: few
j_gene: TRBJ2-1
d_gene: .
v_gene: TRBV6-1
CDR3aa: CASSSSARSSYNEQFF
CDR3nt: TGTGCCAGCAGTTCTAGCGCTAGAAGCTCCTACAATGAGCAGTTCTTC

abundance: many
j_gene: TRBJ2-1
d_gene: TRBD2
v_gene: TRBV7-8
CDR3aa: CASSLAGSGGNEQFF
CDR3nt: TGTGCCAGCAGCTTAGCGGGGAGCGGGGGGAATGAGCAGTTCTTC

abundance: .
j_gene: TRBJ2-5
d_gene: .
v_gene: TRBV3-1
CDR3aa: CASSQDSQKPGTQYF
CDR3nt: TGTGCCAGCAGCCAAGACTCTCAAAAACCGGGGACCCAGTACTTC

abundance: many
j_gene: TRBJ2-3
d_gene: .
v_gene: TRBV7-2
CDR3aa: CASSPEGGYGTQYF
CDR3nt: TGTGCCAGCAGCCCGGAAGGGGGGTACGGAACGCAGTATTTT

abundance: few
j_gene: TRBJ1-4
d_gene: TRBD1
v_gene: TRBV2
CDR3aa: CASSEAPGQGWWSEKLFF
CDR3nt: TGTGCCAGCAGTGAAGCCCCTGGACAGGGATGGTGGAGCGAAAAACTGTTTTTT

abundance: few
j_gene: TRBJ2-3
d_gene: TRBD2
v_gene: TRBV7-3
CDR3aa: CASSLRRGGRNTQYF
CDR3nt: TGTGCCAGCAGCTTAAGGCGGGGGGGCCGAAATACGCAGTATTTT

abundance: few
j_gene: TRBJ1-2
d_gene: .
v_gene: TRBV2
CDR3aa: CASRRSQGNYGYTF
CDR3nt: TGTGCCAGCAGGAGATCCCAGGGGAACTATGGCTACACCTTC

abundance: many
j_gene: TRBJ2-7
d_gene: .
v_gene: TRBV28
CDR3aa: CASSFGPQPEQYF
CDR3nt: TGTGCCAGCAGTTTTGGGCCGCAGCCCGAGCAGTACTTC

abundance: .
j_gene: TRBJ2-1
d_gene: TRBD1
v_gene: TRBV12-3/TRBV12-4
CDR3aa: CASRDGTGGVEQFF
CDR3nt: TGTGCCAGCAGGGACGGGACAGGGGGCGTCGAGCAGTTCTTC

abundance: many
j_gene: TRBJ2-1
d_gene: TRBD1
v_gene: TRBV7-9
CDR3aa: CASSETGDSYNEQFF
CDR3nt: TGTGCCAGCAGCGAGACAGGGGACTCCTACAATGAGCAGTTCTTC

abundance: few
j_gene: TRBJ2-1
d_gene: TRBD2
v_gene: TRBV29-1
CDR3aa: CSVETSGSFNEQFF
CDR3nt: TGCAGCGTCGAGACTAGCGGGAGTTTCAATGAGCAGTTCTTC

abundance: many
j_gene: TRBJ2-7
d_gene: .
v_gene: TRBV5-5
CDR3aa: CASSLIGRANYEQYF
CDR3nt: TGTGCCAGCAGCTTGATAGGTCGGGCGAACTACGAGCAGTACTTC

abundance: .
j_gene: TRBJ2-7
d_gene: TRBD2
v_gene: TRBV9
CDR3aa: CASSETAGTGEQYF
CDR3nt: TGTGCCAGCAGCGAGACAGCGGGAACGGGCGAGCAGTACTTC

abundance: .
j_gene: TRBJ1-1
d_gene: .
v_gene: TRBV4-1
CDR3aa: CASSQDFGGRGPPSAEAFF
CDR3nt: TGCGCCAGCAGCCAAGATTTCGGAGGTCGGGGTCCACCTTCAGCCGAAGCTTTCTTT

abundance: .
j_gene: TRBJ2-3
d_gene: .
v_gene: TRBV24-1
CDR3aa: CATSDPGTDTQYF
CDR3nt: TGTGCCACCAGTGACCCGGGGACCGATACGCAGTATTTT

abundance: .
j_gene: TRBJ2-2
d_gene: TRBD2
v_gene: TRBV6-2/TRBV6-3
CDR3aa: CAGRLAVGGELFF
CDR3nt: TGTGCCGGAAGACTAGCGGTGGGAGGGGAGCTGTTTTTT

abundance: many
j_gene: TRBJ1-2
d_gene: .
v_gene: TRBV28
CDR3aa: CASNSRRERYGYTF
CDR3nt: TGTGCCAGCAACAGCCGTAGGGAGCGGTATGGCTACACCTTC

abundance: few
j_gene: TRBJ2-4
d_gene: .
v_gene: TRBV6-6
CDR3aa: CASSYSVGGLGNIQYF
CDR3nt: TGTGCCAGCAGTTACTCGGTCGGGGGGCTTGGGAACATTCAGTACTTC

abundance: .
j_gene: TRBJ2-1
d_gene: TRBD2
v_gene: TRBV20-1
CDR3aa: CSASPRLAPNNEQLF
CDR3nt: TGCAGTGCTAGCCCCCGACTAGCCCCTAACAATGAGCAGCTCTTC

abundance: .
j_gene: TRBJ2-7
d_gene: TRBD2
v_gene: TRBV5-1
CDR3aa: CASSLDTSVVGQYF
CDR3nt: TGCGCCAGCAGCTTGGATACTAGCGTAGTCGGGCAGTACTTC